This T cell receptor beta chain was profiled in a study of blood T cell repertoires in COVID-19. Clinical histories supplied by participants themselves formed the basis of cohort assignment. The CDR3 sequence is 15 residues long. Per the germline V gene, CDR1 is SGDLS and CDR2 is YYNGEE. Trimming left V 5 bases short and J 4 bases short, with 13 bases between. Study processing details: Reference gene primer amplification gave nucleated cell count estimates. Repertoires were generated with immunoSEQ multiplex PCR, while TCRdb's copy carries only in-frame clones and drops some. From that table come the V and J calls and clone size; the DNA was used to work out D and trimming. The sample includes about 150,000 clones, about 80% of them seen just once.

The sequence came from a woman aged 45-59 years who had recovered from COVID-19. V is TRBV9 and J is TRBJ1-6; D unclear. The sequenced sample consisted of PBMCs or T cells enriched from blood (not recorded which). CDR3 protein: CASRREADYNSPLHF. CDR3 DNA sequence: TGTGCCAGCAGAAGAGAGGCAGATTATAATTCACCCCTCCACTTT.